This TCR beta chain was found in a study of cytomegalovirus exposure and HLA in healthy donors. Study-level points and caveats: It was reportedly the case that the classifier diagnosed cytomegalovirus status with high specificity and sensitivity. Clusters of TCRs from the first cohort tended to co-occur in the 120 or so validation repertoires (as a later analysis found).

Using immunoSEQ multiplex PCR, the repertoire was profiled, and TCRdb retains in-frame clones only, with some absent. The data show about 58,000 clones, 90% seen once. Comments on this clone: Its antigen is not identified.

CDR1 and CDR2 from the germline V gene are MNHEY and SMNVEV (reference sequence). The trim removed 6 bases at V and 1 base at J, leaving 3 bases unmatched. The CDR3 sequence is 14 residues long. The sequencing input was PBMCs. The TCR comes from a man aged 18 to 29 in good health and CMV-seronegative. The genes are TRBV27 and TRBJ2-7; TRBD1 matches 10 bases. The CDR3 bases are TGTGCCAGCAGCCGACAGGGGGCTTCCTACGAGCAGTACTTC. It translates to CASSRQGASYEQYF.